A selection of T cell receptor beta chains follows, all from one sample in a study of T cells after yellow fever vaccination. Via MiXCR, TCRdb re-called the 5' RACE reads, giving one row per CDR3 protein. The profile shows about 85,000 distinct CDR3 sequences, approximately 12% of them singletons. The sample was CD8+ T cells not binding an NS4B(214-222) dextramer, sorted from PBMCs, taken roughly 20 days after the first yellow fever vaccination. These receptors were obtained from a man aged 18 to 29 who received the YFV17D yellow fever vaccine. Both conserved end residues are part of each CDR3. Each record gives: J gene, V gene, CDR3 protein.

j_gene: TRBJ1-5; v_gene: TRBV28; CDR3aa: CASLLSYRVFNQPQHF
j_gene: TRBJ1-6; v_gene: TRBV7-9; CDR3aa: CASKTGGFGAYNSPLHF
j_gene: TRBJ2-2; v_gene: TRBV12-3/TRBV12-4; CDR3aa: CASSPVSNTGELFF
j_gene: TRBJ1-1; v_gene: TRBV3-1; CDR3aa: CASSQVLGMNTEAFF
j_gene: TRBJ2-3; v_gene: TRBV2; CDR3aa: CASSVTASGDTQYF
j_gene: TRBJ2-5; v_gene: TRBV7-9; CDR3aa: CASSLGLIETQYF
j_gene: TRBJ2-7; v_gene: TRBV9; CDR3aa: CASSFRTGLSYEQYF
j_gene: TRBJ2-4; v_gene: TRBV2; CDR3aa: CASSDRGGKNIQYF
j_gene: TRBJ1-2; v_gene: TRBV18; CDR3aa: CASSYQASGGSGYTF
j_gene: TRBJ2-3; v_gene: TRBV2; CDR3aa: CASNGGTTDTQYF
j_gene: TRBJ2-1; v_gene: TRBV7-8; CDR3aa: CASSPTSSGVYEQFF
j_gene: TRBJ2-1; v_gene: TRBV6-5; CDR3aa: CASSWDLAGVYNEQFF
j_gene: TRBJ2-7; v_gene: TRBV12-5; CDR3aa: CASGRQGAIGYEQYF
j_gene: TRBJ1-5; v_gene: TRBV7-9; CDR3aa: CASSLTGKNQPQHF
j_gene: TRBJ2-1; v_gene: TRBV6-5; CDR3aa: CASSLGQGIHEQFF
j_gene: TRBJ2-7; v_gene: TRBV12-3/TRBV12-4; CDR3aa: CASSNGQPEQYF
j_gene: TRBJ1-4; v_gene: TRBV7-6; CDR3aa: CASSLAPQGNEKLFF
j_gene: TRBJ1-1; v_gene: TRBV25-1; CDR3aa: CASSERFLGTEAFF
j_gene: TRBJ1-6; v_gene: TRBV2; CDR3aa: CASSEIRAGQGGSPLHF
j_gene: TRBJ2-5; v_gene: TRBV6-5; CDR3aa: CASSYGRTTGETQYF
j_gene: TRBJ2-7; v_gene: TRBV27; CDR3aa: CASSSSYRDRSYEQYF
j_gene: TRBJ2-2; v_gene: TRBV7-2; CDR3aa: CASSFGGDRDPENGELFF
j_gene: TRBJ2-3; v_gene: TRBV3-1; CDR3aa: CASSQVPGGGTDTQYF
j_gene: TRBJ2-2; v_gene: TRBV7-8; CDR3aa: CASSLGPPGELFF
j_gene: TRBJ1-2; v_gene: TRBV9; CDR3aa: CASSVGGGWGYTF
j_gene: TRBJ1-1; v_gene: TRBV5-5; CDR3aa: CASKRGTEAFF
j_gene: TRBJ2-1; v_gene: TRBV6-5; CDR3aa: CASWGDGYNEQFF